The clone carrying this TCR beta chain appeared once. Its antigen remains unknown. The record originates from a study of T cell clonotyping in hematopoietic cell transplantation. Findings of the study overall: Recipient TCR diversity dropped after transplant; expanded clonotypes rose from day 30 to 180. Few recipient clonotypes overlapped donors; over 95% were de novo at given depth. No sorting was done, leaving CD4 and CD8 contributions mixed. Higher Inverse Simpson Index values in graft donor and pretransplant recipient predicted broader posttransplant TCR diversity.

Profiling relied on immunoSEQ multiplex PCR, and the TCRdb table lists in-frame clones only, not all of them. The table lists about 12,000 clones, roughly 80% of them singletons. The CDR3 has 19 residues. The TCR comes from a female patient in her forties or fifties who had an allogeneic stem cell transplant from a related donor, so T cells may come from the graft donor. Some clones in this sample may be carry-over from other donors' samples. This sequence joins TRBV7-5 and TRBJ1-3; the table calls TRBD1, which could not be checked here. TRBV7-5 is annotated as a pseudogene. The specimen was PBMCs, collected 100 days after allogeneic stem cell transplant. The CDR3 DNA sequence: TGTGTCAGAAGCTTAGCCCCGACAGGGGCCACACGCTCTGGAAACACCATATATTTT. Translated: CVRSLAPTGATRSGNTIYF.